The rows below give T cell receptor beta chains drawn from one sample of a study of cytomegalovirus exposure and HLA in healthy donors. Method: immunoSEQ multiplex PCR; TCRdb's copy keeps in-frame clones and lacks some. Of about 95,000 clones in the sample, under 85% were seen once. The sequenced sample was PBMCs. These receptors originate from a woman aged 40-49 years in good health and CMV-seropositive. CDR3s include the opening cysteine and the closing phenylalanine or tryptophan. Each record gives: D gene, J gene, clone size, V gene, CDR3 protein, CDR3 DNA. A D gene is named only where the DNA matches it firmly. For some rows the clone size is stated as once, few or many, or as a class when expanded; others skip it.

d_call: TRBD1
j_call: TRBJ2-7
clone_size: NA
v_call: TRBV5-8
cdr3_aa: CASSSGTGGSAQYF
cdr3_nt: TGTGCCAGCAGCTCCGGGACAGGGGGGTCGGCGCAGTACTTC

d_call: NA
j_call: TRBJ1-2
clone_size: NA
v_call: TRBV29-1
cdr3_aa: CSVEGREGYTF
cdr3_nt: TGCAGCGTTGAAGGACGGGAAGGCTACACCTTC

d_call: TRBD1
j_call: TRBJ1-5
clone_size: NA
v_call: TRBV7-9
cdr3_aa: CASGQGDQPQHF
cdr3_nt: TGTGCCAGCGGACAGGGTGATCAGCCCCAGCATTTT

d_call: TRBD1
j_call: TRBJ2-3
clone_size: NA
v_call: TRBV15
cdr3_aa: CATSRWTGDADTQYF
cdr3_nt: TGTGCCACCAGCAGATGGACAGGGGATGCAGATACGCAGTATTTT

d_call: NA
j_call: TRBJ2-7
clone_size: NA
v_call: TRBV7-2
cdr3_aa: CASSFREESYEQYF
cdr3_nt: TGTGCCAGCAGCTTCCGGGAAGAGTCCTACGAGCAGTACTTC

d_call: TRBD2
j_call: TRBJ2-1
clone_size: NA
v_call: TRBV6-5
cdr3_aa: CASSVAGTGNEQFF
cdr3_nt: TGTGCCAGCAGCGTAGCGGGAACGGGCAATGAGCAGTTCTTC

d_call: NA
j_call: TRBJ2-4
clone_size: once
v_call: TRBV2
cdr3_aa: CASSGSGIYIQYF
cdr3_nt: TGTGCCAGCAGTGGATCAGGGATTTACATTCAGTACTTC

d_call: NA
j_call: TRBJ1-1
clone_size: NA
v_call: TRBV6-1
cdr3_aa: CASTRETRVNTEAFF
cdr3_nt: TGTGCCAGCACCCGGGAGACAAGAGTGAACACTGAAGCTTTCTTT

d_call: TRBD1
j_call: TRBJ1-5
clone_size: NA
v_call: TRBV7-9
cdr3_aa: CASSSGQGYEYGNQPQHF
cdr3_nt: TGTGCCAGCAGCTCGGGACAGGGATACGAGTATGGCAATCAGCCCCAGCATTTT

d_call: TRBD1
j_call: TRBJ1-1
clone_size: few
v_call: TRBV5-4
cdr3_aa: CASSLAGTVFGTEAFF
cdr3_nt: TGTGCCAGCAGCTTGGCCGGGACAGTTTTCGGCACTGAAGCTTTCTTT

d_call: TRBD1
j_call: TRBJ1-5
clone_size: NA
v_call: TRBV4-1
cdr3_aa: CASSPYGTGGQPQHF
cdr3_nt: TGCGCCAGCAGCCCCTACGGGACAGGGGGTCAGCCCCAGCATTTT

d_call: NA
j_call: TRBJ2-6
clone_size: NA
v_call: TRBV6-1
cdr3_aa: CASSEAEFSGANVLTF
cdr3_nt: TGTGCCAGCAGTGAGGCGGAGTTCTCTGGGGCCAACGTCCTGACTTTC

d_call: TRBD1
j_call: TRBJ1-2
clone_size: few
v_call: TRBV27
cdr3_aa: CASTSVYGTGPENYYGYTF
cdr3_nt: TGTGCCAGCACCTCCGTTTATGGGACAGGGCCCGAAAATTACTATGGCTACACCTTC

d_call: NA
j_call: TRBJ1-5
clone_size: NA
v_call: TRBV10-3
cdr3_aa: CASGQNNQPQHF
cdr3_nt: TGTGCCTCCGGACAGAACAATCAGCCCCAGCATTTT

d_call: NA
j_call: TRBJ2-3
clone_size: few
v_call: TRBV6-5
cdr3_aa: CASRRGTDTQYF
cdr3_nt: TGTGCCAGTAGACGGGGGACAGATACGCAGTATTTT

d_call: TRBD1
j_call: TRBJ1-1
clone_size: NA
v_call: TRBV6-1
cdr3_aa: CASSPGTGGTEAFF
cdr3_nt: TGTGCCAGCAGCCCCGGGACAGGGGGCACTGAAGCTTTCTTT

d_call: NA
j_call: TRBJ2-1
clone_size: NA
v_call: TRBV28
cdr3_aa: CASSQGYNEQFF
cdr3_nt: TGTGCCAGCAGCCAGGGATACAATGAGCAGTTCTTC

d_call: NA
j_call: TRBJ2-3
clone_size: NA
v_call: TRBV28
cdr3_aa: CASSSAVLGADTQYF
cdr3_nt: TGTGCCAGCAGTTCTGCCGTCCTCGGGGCAGATACGCAGTATTTT

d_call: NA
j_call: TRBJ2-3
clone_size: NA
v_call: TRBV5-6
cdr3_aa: CASSQHGQYTDTQYF
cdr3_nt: TGTGCCAGCAGCCAACATGGACAGTACACAGATACGCAGTATTTT

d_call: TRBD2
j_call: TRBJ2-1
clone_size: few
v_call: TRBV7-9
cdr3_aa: CASSDLKGLAGVNEQFF
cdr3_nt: TGTGCCAGCAGCGACCTCAAGGGACTAGCGGGAGTTAATGAGCAGTTCTTC

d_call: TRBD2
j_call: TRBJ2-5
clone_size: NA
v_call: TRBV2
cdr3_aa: CASSEGLGGETQYF
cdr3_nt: TGTGCCAGCAGTGAGGGACTAGGGGGGGAGACCCAGTACTTC

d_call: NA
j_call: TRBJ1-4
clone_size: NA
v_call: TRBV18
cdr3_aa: CASSRQGGEKLFF
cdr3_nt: TGTGCCAGCTCACGGCAGGGTGGTGAAAAACTGTTTTTT

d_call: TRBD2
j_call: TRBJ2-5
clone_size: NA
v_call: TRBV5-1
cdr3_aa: CASSWAGEMETQYF
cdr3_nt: TGCGCCAGCAGCTGGGCGGGAGAAATGGAGACCCAGTACTTC

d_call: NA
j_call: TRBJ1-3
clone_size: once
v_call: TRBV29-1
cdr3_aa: CSVGTGRAGNTIYF
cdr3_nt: TGCAGCGTGGGAACAGGGAGGGCTGGAAACACCATATATTTT

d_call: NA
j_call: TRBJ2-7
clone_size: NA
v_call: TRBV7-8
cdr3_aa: CASSLEEAWPAEQYF
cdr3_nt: TGTGCCAGCAGCTTAGAGGAGGCTTGGCCTGCCGAGCAGTACTTC

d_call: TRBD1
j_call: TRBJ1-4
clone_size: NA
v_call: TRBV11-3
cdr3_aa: CARGQGRMGHEKLFF
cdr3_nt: TGTGCCAGAGGACAGGGCAGAATGGGGCATGAAAAACTGTTTTTT

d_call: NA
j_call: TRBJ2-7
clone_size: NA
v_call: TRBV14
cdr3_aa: CASSPLQGSIHEQYF
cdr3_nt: TGTGCCAGCAGCCCACTACAGGGTTCAATCCACGAGCAGTACTTC

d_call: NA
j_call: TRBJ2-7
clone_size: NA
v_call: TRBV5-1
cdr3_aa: CASGLGSEGIYEQYF
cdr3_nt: TGCGCCAGCGGCTTAGGTAGCGAAGGAATCTACGAGCAGTACTTC

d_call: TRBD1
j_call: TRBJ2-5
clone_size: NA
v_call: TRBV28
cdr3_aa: CASSWTGGRIETQYF
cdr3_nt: TGTGCCAGCAGTTGGACAGGGGGCAGGATCGAGACCCAGTACTTC

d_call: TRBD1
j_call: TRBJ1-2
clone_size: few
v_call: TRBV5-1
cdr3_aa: CASSLNKGQGMSMHYGYTF
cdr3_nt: TGCGCCAGCAGCTTGAACAAGGGACAGGGAATGAGTATGCACTATGGCTACACCTTC

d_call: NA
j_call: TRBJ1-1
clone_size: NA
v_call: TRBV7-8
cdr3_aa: CASRQGQNTEAFF
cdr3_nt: TGTGCCAGCAGACAAGGACAGAACACTGAAGCTTTCTTT

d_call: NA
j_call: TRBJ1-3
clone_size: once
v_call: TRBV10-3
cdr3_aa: CAISESQTESSGNTIYF
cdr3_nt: TGTGCCATCAGTGAGTCGCAGACAGAATCCTCTGGAAACACCATATATTTT

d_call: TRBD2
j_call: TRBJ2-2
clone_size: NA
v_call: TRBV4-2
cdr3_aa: CASSQEGLAGLNTGELFF
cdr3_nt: TGTGCCAGCAGCCAAGAGGGACTAGCGGGATTGAACACCGGGGAGCTGTTTTTT

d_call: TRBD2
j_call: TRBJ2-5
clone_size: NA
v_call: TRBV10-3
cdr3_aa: CAISEGGRAVETQYF
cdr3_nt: TGTGCCATCAGTGAAGGCGGGAGGGCCGTAGAGACCCAGTACTTC

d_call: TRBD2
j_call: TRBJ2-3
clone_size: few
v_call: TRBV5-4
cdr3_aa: CASSRAGIQADTQYF
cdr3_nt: TGTGCCAGCAGCCGAGCGGGAATTCAGGCAGATACGCAGTATTTT

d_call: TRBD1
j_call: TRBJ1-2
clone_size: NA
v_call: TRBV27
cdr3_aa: CASSRGPFTYGYTF
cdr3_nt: TGTGCCAGCAGTAGGGGGCCTTTTACATATGGCTACACCTTC

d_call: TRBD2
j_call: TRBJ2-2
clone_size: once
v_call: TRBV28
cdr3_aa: CASSRLALGGTGELFF
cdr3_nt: TGTGCCAGCAGCCGACTAGCGTTAGGAGGTACCGGGGAGCTGTTTTTT

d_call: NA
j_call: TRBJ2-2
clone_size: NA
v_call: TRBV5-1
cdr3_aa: CASNPWSGDTGELFF
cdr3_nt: TGCGCCAGCAACCCCTGGTCAGGGGACACCGGGGAGCTGTTTTTT

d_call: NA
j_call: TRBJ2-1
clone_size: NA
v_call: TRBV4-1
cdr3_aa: CASSQPTGIEQFF
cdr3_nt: TGCGCCAGCAGCCAACCAACAGGGATTGAGCAGTTCTTC

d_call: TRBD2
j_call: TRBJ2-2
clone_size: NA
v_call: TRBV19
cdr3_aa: CASSIDWLAGLAGELFF
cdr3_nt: TGTGCCAGTAGTATAGATTGGCTAGCGGGGCTAGCCGGGGAGCTGTTTTTT

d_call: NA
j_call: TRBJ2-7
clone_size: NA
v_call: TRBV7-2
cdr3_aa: CASSPAELSAYEQYF
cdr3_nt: TGTGCCAGCAGCCCCGCAGAGTTAAGCGCCTACGAGCAGTACTTC

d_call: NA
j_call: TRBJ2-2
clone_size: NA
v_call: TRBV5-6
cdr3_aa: CASSFDTGSTGELFF
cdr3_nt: TGTGCCAGCAGCTTCGATACGGGATCCACCGGGGAGCTGTTTTTT

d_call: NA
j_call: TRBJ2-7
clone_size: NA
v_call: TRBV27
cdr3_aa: CASSPPGQVGYEQYF
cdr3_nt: TGTGCCAGCAGTCCCCCAGGGCAGGTTGGCTACGAGCAGTACTTC

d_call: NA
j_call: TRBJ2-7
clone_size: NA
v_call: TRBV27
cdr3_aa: CASNAMGGSLDEQYF
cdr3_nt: TGTGCCAGCAACGCTATGGGAGGAAGTTTGGACGAGCAGTACTTC

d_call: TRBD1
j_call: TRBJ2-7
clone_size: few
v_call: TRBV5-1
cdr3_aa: CASSLSRGRGALSYEQYF
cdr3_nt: TGCGCCAGCAGCTTGAGCAGGGGGCGAGGCGCCCTCTCCTACGAGCAGTACTTC

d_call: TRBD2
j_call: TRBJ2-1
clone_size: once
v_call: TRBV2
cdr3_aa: CASGTSGRHNEQFF
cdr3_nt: TGTGCCAGCGGAACTAGCGGGAGGCACAATGAGCAGTTCTTC

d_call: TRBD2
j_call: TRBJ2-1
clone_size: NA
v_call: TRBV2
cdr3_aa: CASSGGRAAEQFF
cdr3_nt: TGTGCCAGCAGCGGCGGGAGGGCCGCTGAGCAGTTCTTC

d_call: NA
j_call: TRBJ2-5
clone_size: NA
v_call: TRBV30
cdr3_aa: CAWTRGTRGQETQYF
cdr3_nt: TGTGCCTGGACTCGAGGGACCAGGGGTCAAGAGACCCAGTACTTC

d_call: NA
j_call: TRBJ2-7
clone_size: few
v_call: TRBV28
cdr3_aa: CASSIRQPYEQYF
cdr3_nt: TGTGCCAGCAGTATCCGACAGCCCTACGAGCAGTACTTC